This entry lists 17 T cell receptor beta chains sequenced from one sample in a study of patients and donors after allogeneic stem cell transplantation. Using its own MiXCR run on the RT-PCR reads, TCRdb lists one record per CDR3 protein. The sample has 20,000 to 30,000 distinct CDR3 sequences, approximately 43% seen once. Sequencing used blood, either unsorted or a sorted T cell fraction (not recorded which). The source is a human donor who was either an allogeneic HSCT recipient or a stem cell or donor lymphocyte infusion donor (not recorded which). It is not recorded whose cells these are; they may come from a transplant donor.

CDR3 DNA: TGTGCCATCAGTGAGTCCCGGGAGACCCAGTACTTC. Translating it yields CAISESRETQYF. This sequence joins TRBV10-3 and TRBJ2-5, with D hard to call. This CDR3 contains 12 residues. Trimming removed 0 bases from V and 5 bases from J, with 4 bases in between. Germline CDR1 ENHRY, CDR2 SYGVKD.

The chain links TRBV5-1 to TRBJ2-1; perhaps D is TRBD1 or TRBD2 (5 bases each). V shed 0 bases and J shed 9 bases, with 10 bases lying between them. CDR1 SGHRS and CDR2 YFSETQ come from the germline V gene. This CDR3 comprises 13 residues. CDR3 sequence: CASSLEGRVEQFF. The CDR3 DNA sequence: TGCGCCAGCAGCTTGGAGGGGCGGGTTGAGCAGTTCTTC.

This chain links TRBV7-6 with TRBJ1-3; the D gene is possibly TRBD1 (6 bases). The germline CDR1 and CDR2 sequences are SGHVS and FNYEAQ. V lost 5 bases, J lost 1 base, and 9 bases lay in between. The CDR3 sequence is 14 residues long. The CDR3 sequence: CASSGQRSGNTIYF. CDR3 bases: TGTGCCAGCAGCGGACAGCGATCTGGAAACACCATATATTTT.

DNA for the CDR3: TGTGCCAGCAGTTTACCCTGGGGTGGCTCCTACAATGAGCAGTTCTTC. Amino acids: CASSLPWGGSYNEQFF. V gene TRBV28 combines with J gene TRBJ2-1; D ambiguous. Trimming removed 2 bases from V and 0 bases from J, with 11 bases in between. The length of the CDR3 is 16 residues. Germline values: CDR1 MDHEN, CDR2 SYDVKM.

The rearrangement uses TRBV20-1 and TRBJ2-4, with 12 positions matching TRBD1. This CDR3 comprises 13 residues. V lost 3 bases to trimming and J lost 13 bases; unmatched junction nucleotides: 7. CDR1 and CDR2 (germline): DFQATT, SNEGSKA (reference sequence). This CDR3 is CSARPGTGGVQYF. DNA for the CDR3: TGCAGTGCTAGGCCCGGGACAGGGGGCGTCCAGTACTTC.

This clonotype has at least ten counts. The gene calls are TRBV6-1 and TRBJ1-5; D unclear. This CDR3 has 13 amino acids. In germline, CDR1 is MNHNS, CDR2 SASEGT. Between the trimmed V and J ends, which lost 7 bases and 4 bases, there was a span of 11 bases. The CDR3: CASTIQQNQPQHF. In DNA form, the CDR3 reads TGTGCCAGCACTATTCAGCAAAATCAGCCCCAGCATTTT.

In its sample, this clonotype was seen a few times. This rearrangement joins TRBV20-1 to TRBJ1-4; the D gene is possibly TRBD1 (6 bases). The V end lost 3 bases, the J end lost 2 bases, and 16 bases lay between the germline ends. The CDR3 is made up of 16 amino acids. Germline loops: CDR1 DFQATT, CDR2 SNEGSKA (reference sequence). The CDR3 region is CSASVRGGRTNEKLFF. CDR3 nucleotide sequence: TGCAGTGCTAGCGTCAGGGGAGGCAGGACTAATGAAAAACTGTTTTTT.

The sample holds a few counts of this clonotype. The genes are TRBV12-3 or TRBV12-4 and TRBJ1-5; perhaps TRBD1 as D (6 bases). V was pared by 3 bases and J by 6 bases, with 12 bases between. CDR3 length: 14 amino acids. This chain's CDR3 is CASSLRGIAQPQHF. The CDR3 nucleotides read TGTGCCAGCAGTTTGAGGGGGATCGCTCAGCCCCAGCATTTT.

This sequence joins TRBV9 and TRBJ1-1, with TRBD1 matching over 7 bases. The germline V gene has CDR1 SGDLS and CDR2 YYNGEE. The CDR3 extends over 14 amino acids. V was clipped by 4 bases and J by 1 base; unmatched bases: 4. CDR3 sequence: CASSLRTGNTEAFF. The CDR3 DNA follows: TGTGCCAGCAGCCTCCGGACAGGGAACACTGAAGCTTTCTTT.

This chain connects TRBV24-1 to TRBJ2-1; D may be TRBD1 (7 bases). CDR3 length: 16 residues. The V end lost 3 bases, the J end lost 9 bases, and 20 bases lay between the germline ends. In germline, CDR1 is KGHDR, CDR2 SFDVKD. The CDR3, as DNA: TGTGCCACCAGTGATCCTCAGGCGGGGCGGGACAGTGAGCAGTTCTTC. Protein: CATSDPQAGRDSEQFF.

The count of this clonotype is one. The J gene is TRBJ2-6, the V gene TRBV29-1, with a tentative D call TRBD1 (6 bases). Germline V gene sequence: CDR1 SQVTM, CDR2 ANQGSEA. The CDR3 extends over 16 amino acids. The V end lost 5 bases, the J end lost 0 bases, and 14 bases lay between the germline ends. As DNA, the CDR3 is TGCAGCGTTCCCGGACAGTACAACTCTGGGGCCAACGTCCTGACTTTC. It is translated as CSVPGQYNSGANVLTF.

This chain uses TRBV5-1 with TRBJ2-2; TRBD1 or TRBD2 may be the D gene (5 bases each). Germline V gives CDR1 SGHRS, CDR2 YFSETQ. The V end was cut by 4 bases, the J end by 4 bases, with 14 bases between. This CDR3 has 15 residues. In DNA form, the CDR3 reads TGCGCCAGCAGCCCGGGACCAACTTTCACCGGGGAGCTGTTTTTT. Translated: CASSPGPTFTGELFF.

This clonotype was picked up a small number of times. The CDR3 is CASSPPLENQPQHF. For the CDR3, the DNA is TGTGCCAGCTCACCACCGTTGGAAAACCAGCCCCAGCATTTT. The genes are TRBV18 and TRBJ1-5; no clear D gene. Germline CDR1 and CDR2: KGHSH and LQKENI. This CDR3 has 14 residues. V shed 0 bases and J shed 7 bases, with 10 bases lying between them.

The V and J genes are TRBV11-3 and TRBJ2-1; D uncertain. With 6 bases removed from V and 9 bases from J, the gap between germline ends came to 15 bases. There are 13 residues in the CDR3. CDR1 and CDR2 from the germline V gene are SGHNT and YENEEA. The CDR3 region has the DNA TGTGCCAGCAGTGTAGCTGGGGATCGTGAGCAGTTCTTC. It translates to CASSVAGDREQFF.

This chain joins TRBV5-1 and TRBJ2-7, with D possibly TRBD1 on 6 matching bases. Trimming stripped 1 base from V and 2 bases from J, with 10 bases between. CDR3 length: 14 amino acids. Looked up from germline, CDR1 is SGHRS and CDR2 is YFSETQ. The CDR3 spells CASSLRQGPYEQYF. As DNA, the CDR3 is TGCGCCAGCAGCTTGAGGCAGGGGCCCTACGAGCAGTACTTC.

V is TRBV21-1 and J is TRBJ2-1; the table's D gene call, TRBD1, was not cross checked with the DNA. TRBV21-1 is designated a pseudogene. CDR3 length equals 16 residues. The CDR3 DNA sequence: TGTGCCAGCAGCAAATCTTACAGGGGCCATTACAATGAGCAGTTCTTC. It is translated as CASSKSYRGHYNEQFF.

The chain employs TRBV5-1 and TRBJ2-1; a possible D gene is TRBD2 (6 bases). CDR1 and CDR2 from the germline V gene are SGHRS and YFSETQ. This CDR3 is 16 amino acids long. V was trimmed by 5 bases and J by 3 bases, leaving 18 bases between them. CDR3 protein: CASSLAGPWLYNEQFF. CDR3 nucleotide sequence: TGCGCCAGCAGTCTCGCGGGACCGTGGCTCTACAATGAGCAGTTCTTC. The whole variable domain, filled in from reference TRBV5-1 and TRBJ2-1, reads KAGVTQTPRYLIKTRGQQVTLSCSPISGHRSVSWYQQTPGQGLQFLFEYFSETQRNKGNFPGRFSGRQFSNSRSEMNVSTLELGDSALYLCASSLAGPWLYNEQFFGPGTRLTVL.